This T cell receptor beta chain was captured by sequencing in a study of CD8+ T cells in alopecia areata. Overall study findings and caveats: Mice gave a clearer picture of TCR sharing than patients did, possibly for HLA-related reasons. Lesional tissue from the scalp (especially in alopecia totalis/universalis) showed higher clonality than normal scalp.

The authors extracted RNA and reverse transcribed it into cDNA as the sequencing template. TCRdb keeps only in-frame clones here, not all; method: immunoSEQ multiplex PCR. The sample contains 120,000 or so clones, roughly 50% of which appear only once. This clone turned up a few times. The antigen is unknown. The sequenced sample was NKG2D-low CD8+ T cells sorted from blood. This clonotype was sampled from a human donor with alopecia areata.

CDR3 sequence (DNA): TGCGCCAGCAGCCAAGTCGTAGCGGCGGAAGAGACCCAGTACTTC. It translates to CASSQVVAAEETQYF. This chain uses TRBV4-1 with TRBJ2-5, with a possible D match to TRBD2 (6 bases). The germline V gene has CDR1 MGHRA and CDR2 YSYEKL. V lost 1 base and J lost 3, with 12 bases in between. CDR3 length: 15 residues.